This record covers a single T cell receptor (beta chain). A single count supports this clone. Its antigen is not yet known. The input lacks base qualities; no much larger clone sits a single base away. There are 16 amino acids in the CDR3, from cysteine to phenylalanine inclusive. The only DNA kept is the CDR3, 48 bases in frame from the first base. CDR1 and CDR2 are drawn from the germline V gene: SGHDT, YYEEEE. Germline trimming amounts to 3 bases on V and 6 bases on J, with 11 as the count of junction bases outside the gene matches. The data were taken from a study of blood T cell repertoires in COVID-19 (TCRdb year 2020). Regarding the complete study: Samples covering the acute and convalescent phases of COVID-19 were provided by collaborators in the United States, Italy and Spain. The material from the prospective study consisted of cDNA or gDNA derived from T cells, B-cell-depleted T cells, or PBMCs. Subjects who had been exposed to COVID-19, were actively infected with it, or had recovered from it provided the deeply sampled blood TCRbeta repertoires that made up the dataset. The repertoires were released in a freely available public database intended as a resource for research on the immune response to SARS-CoV-2. The samples were drawn from the first 160 participants of the ongoing ImmuneRACE study and from 950 to 1,500 subjects provided by 6 global collaborators. A de-identified subject ID, COVID-19 status, age in years and sex were almost always included in the sample metadata. Where available, HLA class I and class II types were obtained from metadata supplied by the sample provider rather than from assay-based typing. Broad study findings and their caveats: How much clinical and demographic metadata was included differed by source and by participant, and the metadata was provided uncurated.

Whole blood was collected in K2EDTA tubes by collaborating institutions according to the institutions' own protocols. Collaborator samples were shipped for TCRbeta analysis as frozen whole blood, isolated PBMCs, or DNA extracted from either sample type. TCRbeta CDR3 regions were amplified from genomic DNA by means of the immunoSEQ Assay, a bias-controlled multiplex PCR. In the source study's methods: Nucleated cell counts per sample were estimated from amplification of reference gene primers within the assay. To quantify the absolute abundance of each unique TCRbeta CDR3 rearrangement, sequence reads were collapsed and filtered. For each sample, productive Simpson clonality was calculated as the square root of Simpson's diversity index over productive rearrangements. What TCRdb holds here is the immuneACCESS table cut down to in-frame rearrangements. Part of the clones is not present; checked against another copy, under half of the missing clones reflect an unresolved V gene, and the others are unexplained. V, J and clone size derive from that table, while D and trimming were established from the DNA sequence. The sample table lists more than 250,000 clones, around 90% of them with a count of one. The ten largest clonotypes hold around 0.7% of the sample.

The chain uses TRBV5-6 and TRBJ1-2; TRBD1 matches 10 bases in the middle. This sequence was found in a human donor in a cohort sampled during active COVID-19. Sequencing was performed on peripheral blood. The CDR3 region has the sequence CASSWMMTGGRDGYTF. Here is the DNA: TGTGCCAGCAGCTGGATGATGACAGGGGGCCGAGATGGCTACACCTTC. Where the CDR3 stops, the reference TRBV5-6 and TRBJ1-2 genes take over; the full variable domain is DAGVTQSPTHLIKTRGQQVTLRCSPKSGHDTVSWYQQALGQGPQFIFQYYEEEERQRGNFPDRFSGHQFPNYSSELNVNALLLGDSALYLCASSWMMTGGRDGYTFGSGTRLTVV.